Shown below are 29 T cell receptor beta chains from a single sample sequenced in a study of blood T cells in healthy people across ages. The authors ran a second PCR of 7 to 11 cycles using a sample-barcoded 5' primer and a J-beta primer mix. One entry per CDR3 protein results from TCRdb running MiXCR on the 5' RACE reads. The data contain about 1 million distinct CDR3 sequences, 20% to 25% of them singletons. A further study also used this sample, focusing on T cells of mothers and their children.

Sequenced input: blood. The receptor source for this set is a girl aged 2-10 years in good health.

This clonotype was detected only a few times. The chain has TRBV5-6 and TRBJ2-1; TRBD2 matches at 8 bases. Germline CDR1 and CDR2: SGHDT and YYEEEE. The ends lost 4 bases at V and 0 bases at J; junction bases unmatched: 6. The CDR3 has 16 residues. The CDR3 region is CASSRRAGVSYNEQFF. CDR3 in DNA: TGTGCCAGCAGCCGACGAGCGGGAGTCTCCTACAATGAGCAGTTCTTC.

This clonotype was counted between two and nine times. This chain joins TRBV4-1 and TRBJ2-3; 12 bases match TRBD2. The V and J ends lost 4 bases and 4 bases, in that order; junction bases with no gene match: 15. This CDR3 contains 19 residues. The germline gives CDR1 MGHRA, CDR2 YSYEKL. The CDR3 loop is CASSLRNVLAGGSPDTQYF. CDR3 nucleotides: TGCGCCAGCAGCCTCCGAAACGTACTAGCGGGAGGCTCCCCAGATACGCAGTATTTT.

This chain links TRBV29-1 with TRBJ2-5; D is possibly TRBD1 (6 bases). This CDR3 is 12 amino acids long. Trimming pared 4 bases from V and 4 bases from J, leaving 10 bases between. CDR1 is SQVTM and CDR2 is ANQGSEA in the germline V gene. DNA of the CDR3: TGCAGCGTTGCGGAAGGGGGAGAGACCCAGTACTTC. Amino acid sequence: CSVAEGGETQYF.

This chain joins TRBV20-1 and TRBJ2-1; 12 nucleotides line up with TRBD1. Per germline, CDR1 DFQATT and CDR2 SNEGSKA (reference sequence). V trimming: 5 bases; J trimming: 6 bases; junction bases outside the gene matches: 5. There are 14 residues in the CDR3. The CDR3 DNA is TGCAGTGCTCGGGGGGACAGGGGGCTCAATGAGCAGTTCTTC. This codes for CSARGDRGLNEQFF.

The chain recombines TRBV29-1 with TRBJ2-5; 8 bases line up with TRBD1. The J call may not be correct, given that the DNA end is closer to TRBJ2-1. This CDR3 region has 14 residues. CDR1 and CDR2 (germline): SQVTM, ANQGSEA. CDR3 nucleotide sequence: TGCAGCGTTCCCGACAGGGGAAGAGTTGATGAGCAGTTCTTC. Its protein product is CSVPDRGRVDEQFF.

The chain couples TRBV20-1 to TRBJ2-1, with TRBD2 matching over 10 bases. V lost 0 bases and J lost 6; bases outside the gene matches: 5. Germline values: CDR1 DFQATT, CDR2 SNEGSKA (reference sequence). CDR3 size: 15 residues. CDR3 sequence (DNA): TGCAGTGCTAGAGATCTACTAGCGGGATTCAATGAGCAGTTCTTC. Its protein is CSARDLLAGFNEQFF.

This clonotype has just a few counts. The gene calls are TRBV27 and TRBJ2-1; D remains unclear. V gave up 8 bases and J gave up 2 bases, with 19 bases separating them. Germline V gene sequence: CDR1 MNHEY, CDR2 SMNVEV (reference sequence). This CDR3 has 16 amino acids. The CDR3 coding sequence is TGTGCCAGCGGTTATAATTGGGTTGGCCCCTACAATGAGCAGTTCTTC. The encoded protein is CASGYNWVGPYNEQFF.

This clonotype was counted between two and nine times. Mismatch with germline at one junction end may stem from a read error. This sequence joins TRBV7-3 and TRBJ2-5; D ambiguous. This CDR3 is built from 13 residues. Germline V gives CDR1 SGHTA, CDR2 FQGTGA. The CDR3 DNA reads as TGTGCCAGCAGCTTATGGAGTATGGAGACCCAGTGCTTC. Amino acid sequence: CASSLWSMETQCF.

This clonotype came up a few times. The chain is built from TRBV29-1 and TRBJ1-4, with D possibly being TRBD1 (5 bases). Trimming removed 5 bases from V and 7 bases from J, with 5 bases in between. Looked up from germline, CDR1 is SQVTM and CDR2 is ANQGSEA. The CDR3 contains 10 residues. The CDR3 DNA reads TGCAGCGTTCAGGGTGAAAAACTGTTTTTT. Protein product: CSVQGEKLFF.

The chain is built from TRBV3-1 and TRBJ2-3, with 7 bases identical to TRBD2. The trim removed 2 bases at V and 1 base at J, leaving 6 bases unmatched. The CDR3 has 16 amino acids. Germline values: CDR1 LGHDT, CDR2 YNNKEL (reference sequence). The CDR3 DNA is TGTGCCAGCAGCCAATATCTAGCGGAAGGCACAGATACGCAGTATTTT. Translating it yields CASSQYLAEGTDTQYF.

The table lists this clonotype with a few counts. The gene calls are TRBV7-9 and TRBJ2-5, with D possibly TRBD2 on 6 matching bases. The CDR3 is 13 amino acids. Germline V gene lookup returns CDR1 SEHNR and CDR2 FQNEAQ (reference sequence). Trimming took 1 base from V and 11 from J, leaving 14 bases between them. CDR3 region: CASSLEGREWQYF. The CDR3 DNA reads TGTGCCAGCAGCTTAGAGGGACGGGAGTGGCAGTACTTC.

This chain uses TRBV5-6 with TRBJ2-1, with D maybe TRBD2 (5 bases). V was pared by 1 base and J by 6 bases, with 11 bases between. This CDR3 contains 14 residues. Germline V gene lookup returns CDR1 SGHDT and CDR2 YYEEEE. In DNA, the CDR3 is TGTGCCAGCAGCTTGAATGGACTTTTCAATGAGCAGTTCTTC. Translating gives CASSLNGLFNEQFF.

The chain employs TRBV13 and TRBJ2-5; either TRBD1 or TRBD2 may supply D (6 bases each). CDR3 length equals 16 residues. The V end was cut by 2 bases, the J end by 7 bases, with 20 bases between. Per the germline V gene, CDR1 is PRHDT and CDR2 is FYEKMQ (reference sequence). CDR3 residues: CASSLLSGGLKRTQYF. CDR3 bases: TGTGCCAGCAGCTTATTGTCCGGGGGCCTAAAAAGGACCCAGTACTTC.

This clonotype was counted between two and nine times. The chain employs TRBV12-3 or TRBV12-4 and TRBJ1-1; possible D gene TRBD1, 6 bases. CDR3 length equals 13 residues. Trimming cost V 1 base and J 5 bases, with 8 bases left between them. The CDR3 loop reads CASSLGDRTEAFF. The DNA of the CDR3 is TGTGCCAGCAGTTTAGGCGACAGGACTGAAGCTTTCTTT.

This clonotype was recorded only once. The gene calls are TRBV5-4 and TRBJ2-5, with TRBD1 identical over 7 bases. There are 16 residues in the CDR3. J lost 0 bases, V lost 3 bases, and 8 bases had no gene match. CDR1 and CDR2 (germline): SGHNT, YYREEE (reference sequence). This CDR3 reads CASSSSRRGYQETQYF. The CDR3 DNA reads TGTGCCAGCAGCTCGAGTCGCAGGGGGTACCAAGAGACCCAGTACTTC. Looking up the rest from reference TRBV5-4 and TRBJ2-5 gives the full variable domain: ETGVTQSPTHLIKTRGQQVTLRCSSQSGHNTVSWYQQALGQGPQFIFQYYREEENGRGNFPPRFSGLQFPNYSSELNVNALELDDSALYLCASSSSRRGYQETQYFGPGTRLLVL.

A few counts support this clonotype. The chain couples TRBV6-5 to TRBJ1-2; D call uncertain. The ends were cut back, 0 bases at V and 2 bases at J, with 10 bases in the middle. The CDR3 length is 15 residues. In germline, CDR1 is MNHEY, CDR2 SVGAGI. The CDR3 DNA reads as TGTGCCAGCAGTTACTCGGGCCGCGAGAACTATGGCTACACCTTC. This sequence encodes CASSYSGRENYGYTF.

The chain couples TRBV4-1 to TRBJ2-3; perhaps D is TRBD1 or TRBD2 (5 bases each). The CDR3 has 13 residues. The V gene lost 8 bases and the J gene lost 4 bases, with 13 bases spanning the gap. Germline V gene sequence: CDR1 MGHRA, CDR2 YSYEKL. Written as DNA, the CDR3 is TGCGCCAGCCACCCCCGGGACGCAGATACGCAGTATTTT. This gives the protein CASHPRDADTQYF.

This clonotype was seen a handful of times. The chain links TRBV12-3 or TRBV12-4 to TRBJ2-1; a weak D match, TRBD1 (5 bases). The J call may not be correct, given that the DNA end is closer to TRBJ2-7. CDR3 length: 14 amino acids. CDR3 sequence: CASSLAMGPYEQYF. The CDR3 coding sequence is TGTGCCAGCAGTTTAGCTATGGGGCCCTACGAGCAGTACTTC.

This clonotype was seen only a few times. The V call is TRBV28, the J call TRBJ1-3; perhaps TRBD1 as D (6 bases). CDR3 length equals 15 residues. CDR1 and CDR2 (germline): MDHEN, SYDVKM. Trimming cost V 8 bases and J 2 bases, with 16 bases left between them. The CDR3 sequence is CASVGQTETGNTIYF. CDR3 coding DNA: TGTGCCAGCGTTGGACAGACTGAAACTGGAAACACCATATATTTT. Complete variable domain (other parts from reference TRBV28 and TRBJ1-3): DVKVTQSSRYLVKRTGEKVFLECVQDMDHENMFWYRQDPGLGLRLIYFSYDVKMKEKGDIPEGYSVSREKKERFSLILESASTNQTSMYLCASVGQTETGNTIYFGEGSWLTVV.

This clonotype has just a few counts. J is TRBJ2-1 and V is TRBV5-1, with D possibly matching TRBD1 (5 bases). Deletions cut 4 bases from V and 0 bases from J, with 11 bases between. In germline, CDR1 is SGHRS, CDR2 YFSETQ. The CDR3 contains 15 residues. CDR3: CASSPDSSSYNEQFF. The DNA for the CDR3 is TGCGCCAGCAGCCCTGACAGTAGCTCCTACAATGAGCAGTTCTTC.

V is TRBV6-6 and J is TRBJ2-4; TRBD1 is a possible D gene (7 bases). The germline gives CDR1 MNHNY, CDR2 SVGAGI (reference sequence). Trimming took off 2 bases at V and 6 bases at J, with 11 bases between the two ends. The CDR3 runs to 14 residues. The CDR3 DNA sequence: TGTGCCAGCAGTTACGGTCAGGGGGGAAACATTCAGTACTTC. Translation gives CASSYGQGGNIQYF.

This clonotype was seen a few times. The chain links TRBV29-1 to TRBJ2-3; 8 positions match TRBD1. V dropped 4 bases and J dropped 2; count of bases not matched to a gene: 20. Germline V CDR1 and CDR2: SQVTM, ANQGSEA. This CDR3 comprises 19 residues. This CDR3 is CSVANWQGASIISTDTQYF. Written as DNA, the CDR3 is TGCAGCGTTGCAAATTGGCAGGGGGCGTCCATAATATCCACAGATACGCAGTATTTT.

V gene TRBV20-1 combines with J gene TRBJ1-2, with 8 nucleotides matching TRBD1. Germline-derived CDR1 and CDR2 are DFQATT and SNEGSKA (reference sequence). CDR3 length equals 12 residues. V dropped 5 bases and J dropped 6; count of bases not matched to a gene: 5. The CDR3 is CSADDRGNGYTF. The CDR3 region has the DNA TGCAGTGCTGATGACAGGGGCAATGGCTACACCTTC.

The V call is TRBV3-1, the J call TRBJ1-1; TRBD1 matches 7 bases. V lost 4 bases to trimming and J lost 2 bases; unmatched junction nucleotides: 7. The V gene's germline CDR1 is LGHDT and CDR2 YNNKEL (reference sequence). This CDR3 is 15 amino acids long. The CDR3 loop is CASSRVQGINTEAFF. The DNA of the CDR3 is TGTGCCAGCAGCCGGGTACAGGGGATAAACACTGAAGCTTTCTTT.

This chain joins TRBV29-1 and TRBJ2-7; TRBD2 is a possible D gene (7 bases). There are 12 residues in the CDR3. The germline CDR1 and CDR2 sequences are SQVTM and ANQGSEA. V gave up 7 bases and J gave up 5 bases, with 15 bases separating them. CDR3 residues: CSAHAGANEQYF. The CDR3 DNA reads TGCAGCGCCCATGCGGGGGCCAACGAGCAGTACTTC.

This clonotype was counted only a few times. CDR3 DNA: TGTGCCAGCAGCCTGACCGGACAGGGGACAGATACGCAGTATTTT. Its translation is CASSLTGQGTDTQYF. The rearrangement joins TRBV7-2 to TRBJ2-3; 9 nucleotides line up with TRBD1. The length of the CDR3 is 15 residues. CDR1 and CDR2 (germline): SGHTA, FQGNSA. The ends lost 5 bases at V and 3 bases at J; junction bases unmatched: 6.

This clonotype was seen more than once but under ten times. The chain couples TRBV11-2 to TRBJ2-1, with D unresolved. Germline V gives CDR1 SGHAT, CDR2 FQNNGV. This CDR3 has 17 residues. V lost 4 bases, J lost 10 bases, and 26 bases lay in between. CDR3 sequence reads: CASSSTPYEERGWEQFF. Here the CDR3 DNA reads TGTGCCAGCAGCTCTACCCCATATGAAGAACGAGGCTGGGAGCAGTTCTTC.

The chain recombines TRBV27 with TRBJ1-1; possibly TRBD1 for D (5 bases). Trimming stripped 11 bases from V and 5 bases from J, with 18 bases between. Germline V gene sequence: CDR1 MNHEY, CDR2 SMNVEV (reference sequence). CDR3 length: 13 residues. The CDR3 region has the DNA TGTGCCTCCACCCAGGGAATAGGGACTGAAGCTTTCTTT. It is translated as CASTQGIGTEAFF.

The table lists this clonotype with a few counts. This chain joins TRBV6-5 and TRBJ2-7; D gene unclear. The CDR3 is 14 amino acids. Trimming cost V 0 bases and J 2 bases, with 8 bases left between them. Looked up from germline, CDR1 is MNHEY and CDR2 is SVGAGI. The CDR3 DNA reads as TGTGCCAGCAGTTACTCGGCAGGACCCTACGAGCAGTACTTC. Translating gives CASSYSAGPYEQYF.